Listed here are 9 T cell receptor beta chains from one sample, sequenced in a study of identical twins. TCRdb re-analysed the 5' RACE reads in MiXCR, keeping a single row per CDR3 protein. The sample yields nearly 900,000 distinct CDR3 sequences, about 12% seen once. The sample also formed part of further work on yellow fever vaccine responses in identical twins.

Material for sequencing was PBMCs. The origin of the receptors is a woman younger than 35 in good health.

This clonotype turned up a few times. The chain uses TRBV5-1 and TRBJ2-2, with a weak D call TRBD1 (6 bases). Germline V CDR1 and CDR2: SGHRS, YFSETQ. V shed 2 bases and J shed 3 bases, with 11 bases lying between them. This CDR3 has 15 residues. The CDR3 DNA reads TGCGCCAGCAGCTTTCAGGGGAAGGACACCGGGGAGCTGTTTTTT. Amino acid sequence: CASSFQGKDTGELFF.

This clonotype was observed many times. The rearrangement links TRBV27 to TRBJ2-3; D possibly corresponds to TRBD2 (5 bases). Germline V gene lookup returns CDR1 MNHEY and CDR2 SMNVEV (reference sequence). The length of the CDR3 is 14 residues. The V end was cut by 6 bases, the J end by 0 bases, with 10 bases between. For the CDR3, the DNA is TGTGCCAGCAGCTTCGCGGGTAGCACAGATACGCAGTATTTT. Translating gives CASSFAGSTDTQYF.

CDR3 sequence: CASTLGGTGASMGQFF. The CDR3 nucleotides are TGCGCCAGCACACTGGGGGGGACAGGGGCTTCCATGGGGCAGTTCTTC. The V call is TRBV5-1, the J call TRBJ2-1; TRBD1 matches at 10 bases. J gave up 12 bases and V 6 bases, and 18 bases lay outside the gene matches. The CDR3 has 16 amino acids. Germline CDR1 reads SGHRS; CDR2 reads YFSETQ. The variable domain in full, completed from reference TRBV5-1 and TRBJ2-1, reads KAGVTQTPRYLIKTRGQQVTLSCSPISGHRSVSWYQQTPGQGLQFLFEYFSETQRNKGNFPGRFSGRQFSNSRSEMNVSTLELGDSALYLCASTLGGTGASMGQFFGPGTRLTVL.

This clonotype turned up a few times. V is TRBV12-3 or TRBV12-4 and J is TRBJ2-1, with D perhaps matching TRBD1 (6 bases). This CDR3 is 15 amino acids long. Trimming took off 5 bases at V and 9 bases at J, with 20 bases between the two ends. CDR3 amino acids: CASSPQGEITGEQFF. CDR3 coding DNA: TGTGCCAGCAGTCCACAGGGAGAAATTACTGGTGAGCAGTTCTTC.

This clonotype was counted between two and nine times. A much larger clone is a single base away; this may be a read error. V is TRBV12-3 or TRBV12-4 and J is TRBJ1-5; no clear D. There are 12 residues in the CDR3. V lost 2 bases, J lost 6 bases, and 5 bases lay in between. This CDR3 is CASSLFGQPQHF. Here the CDR3 DNA reads TGTGCCAGCAGTTTATTCGGTCAGCCCCAGCATTTT.

This rearrangement joins TRBV20-1 to TRBJ2-1, with 8 bases that match TRBD1. The CDR3 is 16 amino acids. Per germline, CDR1 DFQATT and CDR2 SNEGSKA (reference sequence). Germline trimming cut 5 bases from V and 2 bases from J; bases unmatched to any gene: 11. The CDR3 DNA is TGCAGTGCTCCTGGGGGTGACAGGGGACCCTACAATGAGCAGTTCTTC. Its protein product is CSAPGGDRGPYNEQFF.

This clonotype was counted between two and nine times. The V gene is TRBV20-1, the J gene TRBJ1-2; the D gene is possibly TRBD1 (5 bases). Germline V CDR1 and CDR2: DFQATT, SNEGSKA (reference sequence). The CDR3 sequence is 14 residues long. The V gene lost 3 bases and the J gene lost 0 bases, with 11 bases spanning the gap. The CDR3 is CSASVAGPNYGYTF. As DNA, the CDR3 is TGCAGTGCTAGTGTGGCAGGGCCTAACTATGGCTACACCTTC.

This clonotype was seen more than once but under ten times. V and J are TRBV5-6 and TRBJ2-7; 10 nucleotides match TRBD2. This CDR3 is 20 amino acids long. V shed 4 bases and J 2 bases; nucleotides not matched to a gene: 21. Looked up from germline, CDR1 is SGHDT and CDR2 is YYEEEE. This CDR3 is CASSPPKWLAGERGPYEQYF. CDR3 DNA: TGTGCCAGCAGCCCCCCAAAATGGCTAGCGGGAGAACGGGGTCCCTACGAGCAGTACTTC.

This clonotype has more than one count but fewer than ten. This sequence joins TRBV2 and TRBJ1-1; D may be TRBD1 (6 bases). Between the trimmed V and J ends, which lost 6 bases and 0 bases, there was a span of 14 bases. This CDR3 has 15 residues. Germline CDR1 SNHLY, CDR2 FYNNEI. The DNA for the CDR3 is TGTGCCAGCAGGCAAAAACAGGGCATGAACACTGAAGCTTTCTTT. As protein: CASRQKQGMNTEAFF.